A single sample gave rise to the 16 T cell receptor beta chains below, sequenced in a study of blood T cell repertoires in COVID-19. Assay: immunoSEQ multiplex PCR; the TCRdb copy retains only in-frame clones and omits some. The sample carries over 250,000 clones, 89% recorded once. The sample was peripheral blood. Receptors originate from a woman aged 55-70 years with acute or convalescent COVID-19.

The V call is TRBV2, the J call TRBJ1-6, with 8 bases lining up with TRBD1. Germline CDR1 is SNHLY and CDR2 is FYNNEI. V lost 10 bases to trimming and J lost 6 bases; unmatched junction nucleotides: 5. CDR3 size: 13 residues. The CDR3 reads CATYRGSNSPLHF. CDR3 sequence (DNA): TGTGCCACCTACAGGGGGAGTAATTCACCCCTCCACTTT.

This sequence joins TRBV9 and TRBJ2-3; D is unresolved. V was clipped by 4 bases and J by 0 bases, with 9 bases between them. CDR3 length equals 14 residues. Germline V lookup: CDR1 SGDLS, CDR2 YYNGEE. The CDR3 spells CASSPPPSTDTQYF. CDR3 sequence (DNA): TGTGCCAGCAGCCCCCCCCCTAGCACAGATACGCAGTATTTT.

This chain uses TRBV4-3 with TRBJ1-3, with 8 bases fitting TRBD1. The CDR3 is 17 residues long. CDR1 is LGHNA, CDR2 YSLEER, per germline. V was pared by 0 bases and J by 4 bases, with 8 bases of the junction left unmatched. CDR3 protein: CASSQDGGQGYGNTIYF. The CDR3 DNA is TGCGCCAGCAGCCAAGACGGTGGACAGGGATACGGAAACACCATATATTTT.

The J gene is TRBJ1-1, the V gene TRBV27, with TRBD1 identical over 7 bases. The CDR3 length is 14 residues. Germline V gene sequence: CDR1 MNHEY, CDR2 SMNVEV (reference sequence). J was trimmed by 5 bases and V by 6 bases; bases with no gene match: 9. For the CDR3, the DNA is TGTGCCAGCAGGAAAATCGACAGGGTGACTGAAGCTTTCTTT. Encoded protein: CASRKIDRVTEAFF.

The chain carries TRBV9 and TRBJ2-7, with 10 bases identical to TRBD1. Germline V CDR1 and CDR2: SGDLS, YYNGEE. This CDR3 has 15 residues. Unmatched junction bases numbered 4, after V lost 2 bases and J lost 2 bases. The CDR3 DNA reads as TGTGCCAGCAGCGTCGGACAGGGGGGCACCTACGAGCAGTACTTC. This encodes CASSVGQGGTYEQYF.

V usage is TRBV11-2 and J usage is TRBJ1-4, with 9 bases fitting TRBD1. The CDR3 covers 16 residues. V lost 5 bases and J lost 6; bases outside the gene matches: 10. Germline V gene data show CDR1 as SGHAT and CDR2 as FQNNGV. The CDR3 is CASSKGQGTVDEKLFF. The CDR3 coding sequence is TGTGCCAGCAGCAAAGGACAGGGGACGGTCGATGAAAAACTGTTTTTT.

Notes on this clone: At the DNA level, this CDR3 is encoded by other sequences in the same sample as well. The chain employs TRBV24-1 and TRBJ1-1; 9 bases agree with TRBD1. J lost 1 base, V lost 7 bases, and 0 bases had no gene match. CDR3 length equals 13 residues. Per the germline V gene, CDR1 is KGHDR and CDR2 is SFDVKD. For the CDR3, the DNA is TGTGCCACCAGGGGACAGGGGAACACTGAAGCTTTCTTT. Amino acid sequence: CATRGQGNTEAFF.

V is TRBV6-6 and J is TRBJ2-7, with TRBD1 as a possible D gene (6 bases). Deletions cut 5 bases from V and 5 bases from J, with 16 bases between. The germline gives CDR1 MNHNY, CDR2 SVGAGI (reference sequence). This CDR3 region has 14 residues. CDR3 region: CASSHGQPLDEQYF. For the CDR3, the DNA is TGTGCCAGCAGTCACGGACAGCCCCTGGACGAGCAGTACTTC.

This chain links TRBV28 with TRBJ1-1; TRBD1 might be the D (5 bases). Per the germline V gene, CDR1 is MDHEN and CDR2 is SYDVKM. Trimming pared 6 bases from V and 7 bases from J, leaving 18 bases between. CDR3 size: 14 residues. CDR3 bases: TGTGCCAGCAGAATACTGCCGGGGGTTGTTGAAGCTTTCTTT. It specifies CASRILPGVVEAFF.

CDR3 sequence: CASSVSLGGATDTQYF. The CDR3 DNA reads as TGTGCCAGCAGCGTAAGTTTAGGGGGCGCGACAGATACGCAGTATTTT. The V gene is TRBV9, the J gene TRBJ2-3; 7 bases match TRBD1. V was pared by 1 base and J by 3 bases, with 8 bases of the junction left unmatched. The CDR3 runs to 16 residues. Per the germline V gene, CDR1 is SGDLS and CDR2 is YYNGEE.

The genes are TRBV4-3 and TRBJ1-3, with TRBD1 identical over 9 bases. The germline V gene has CDR1 LGHNA and CDR2 YSLEER. Trimming removed 1 base from V and 4 bases from J; junction bases left unmatched: 5. CDR3 length: 16 residues. The CDR3 reads CASSQARTGVGNTIYF. CDR3 nucleotide sequence: TGCGCCAGCAGCCAAGCCCGGACAGGGGTAGGAAACACCATATATTTT.

This chain connects TRBV28 to TRBJ1-2; D gene uncertain. The V gene lost 2 bases and the J gene lost 3 bases, with 10 bases spanning the gap. Germline V lookup: CDR1 MDHEN, CDR2 SYDVKM. CDR3 length: 14 amino acids. The CDR3 here is CASSLGSQHYGYTF. In nucleotides, the CDR3 is TGTGCCAGCAGTTTAGGGTCACAGCACTATGGCTACACCTTC.

This chain uses TRBV7-9 with TRBJ1-4, with unresolved D. CDR3 length: 15 residues. Trimming left V 5 bases short and J 0 bases short, with 10 bases between. CDR1 is SEHNR, CDR2 FQNEAQ, per germline (reference sequence). DNA of the CDR3: TGTGCCAGCAGCCCAGCGTTTGCAACTAATGAAAAACTGTTTTTT. Translating gives CASSPAFATNEKLFF.

The V and J genes are TRBV27 and TRBJ2-7; tentatively, D is TRBD2 (5 bases). The germline gives CDR1 MNHEY, CDR2 SMNVEV (reference sequence). Trimming pared 4 bases from V and 3 bases from J, leaving 16 bases between. The CDR3 totals 15 residues. The CDR3 bases are TGTGCCAGCAGTTCTACCGGGGTCAGGAGCTACGAGCAGTACTTC. This codes for CASSSTGVRSYEQYF.

The rearrangement uses TRBV6-2 or TRBV6-3 and TRBJ2-3; D might be TRBD2 (6 bases). This CDR3 region has 17 residues. The germline V gene encodes CDR1 MNHEY and CDR2 SVGEGT. Trimming left V 0 bases short and J 0 bases short, with 13 bases between. The CDR3 protein is CASSYSTAGISTDTQYF. For the CDR3, the DNA is TGTGCCAGCAGTTACTCGACGGCGGGGATTAGCACAGATACGCAGTATTTT.

The chain couples TRBV5-6 to TRBJ2-7, with 8 bases identical to TRBD1. Germline V gene lookup returns CDR1 SGHDT and CDR2 YYEEEE. The CDR3 loop spans 13 amino acids. The trim removed 7 bases at V and 4 bases at J, leaving 7 bases unmatched. CDR3 in amino acids: CASRGTGRYEQYF. The CDR3 DNA reads as TGTGCCAGCCGCGGGACAGGAAGGTACGAGCAGTACTTC.